The clone carrying this T cell receptor (beta chain) was detected only a few times. The antigen remains unidentified. In TCRdb, the 5' RACE reads were re-called with MiXCR into one record per CDR3 protein. The table includes 450,000 to 550,000 distinct CDR3 sequences, just over 20% detected once. This specimen comes from a study of T cells after yellow fever vaccination. The CDR3 length is 15 residues. The V gene's germline CDR1 is SGHTA and CDR2 FQGTGA. V gave up 5 bases and J gave up 7 bases; unmatched junction bases: 8. Study observations and caveats: The secondary response was weaker but peaked faster, day 5 versus 15. Primary-vaccination clones mostly resurfaced post-booster (96% CD4, under 90% CD8).

The material sequenced was PBMCs, taken around 3 weeks after the first yellow fever vaccination. This TCR came from a man aged 18 to 29 who received the YFV17D yellow fever vaccine. The chain couples TRBV7-3 to TRBJ2-1, with 10 bases aligning to TRBD2. This CDR3 reads CASSERGTSVNEQFF. The CDR3 DNA reads TGTGCCAGCAGCGAGAGAGGGACTAGCGTTAATGAGCAGTTCTTC.